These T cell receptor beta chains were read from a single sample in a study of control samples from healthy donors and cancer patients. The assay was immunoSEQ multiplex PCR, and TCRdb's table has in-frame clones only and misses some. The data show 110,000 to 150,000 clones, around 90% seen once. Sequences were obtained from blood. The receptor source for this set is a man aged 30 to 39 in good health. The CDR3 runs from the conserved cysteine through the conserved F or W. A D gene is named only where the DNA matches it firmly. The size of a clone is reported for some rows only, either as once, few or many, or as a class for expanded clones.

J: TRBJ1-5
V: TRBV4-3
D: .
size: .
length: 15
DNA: TGCGCCAGCAGCCAAGAATTTTTGATTAATCAGCCCCAGCATTTT
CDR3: CASSQEFLINQPQHF

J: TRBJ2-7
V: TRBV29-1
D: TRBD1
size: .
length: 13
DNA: TGCAGCGTTGAGGGGGACAGGGTATACGAGCAGTACTTC
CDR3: CSVEGDRVYEQYF

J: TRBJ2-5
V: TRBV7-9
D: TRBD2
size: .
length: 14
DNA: TGTGCCAGCAAGGGAGGGACTCAACGGGAGACCCAGTACTTC
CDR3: CASKGGTQRETQYF

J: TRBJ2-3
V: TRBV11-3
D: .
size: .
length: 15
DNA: TGTGCCAGCAGCTTAGCCCGTCTCCACACAGATACGCAGTATTTT
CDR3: CASSLARLHTDTQYF

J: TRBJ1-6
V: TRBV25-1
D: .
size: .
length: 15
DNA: TGTGCCAGCAGTGAATATCCGGGTTATAATTCACCCCTCCACTTT
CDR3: CASSEYPGYNSPLHF

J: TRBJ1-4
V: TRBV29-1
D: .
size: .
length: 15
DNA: TGCAGCGTTGCCCCTCGGGGACGGGCTAATGAAAAACTGTTTTTT
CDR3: CSVAPRGRANEKLFF

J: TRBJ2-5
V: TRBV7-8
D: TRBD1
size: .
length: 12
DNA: TGTGCCAGCAGCCCCCCACAGGGGGCCCAGTACTTC
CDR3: CASSPPQGAQYF

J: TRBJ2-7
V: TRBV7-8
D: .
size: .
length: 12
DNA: TGTGCCAGCAGCTTAGGGGTAGTCGAGCAGTACTTC
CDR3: CASSLGVVEQYF

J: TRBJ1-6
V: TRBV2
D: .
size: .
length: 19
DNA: TGTGCCAGCAGTGGCCCGGCCACAAAGGGTATTAGGTACAATTCACCCCTCCACTTT
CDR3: CASSGPATKGIRYNSPLHF

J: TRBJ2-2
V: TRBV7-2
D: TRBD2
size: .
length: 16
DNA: TGTGCCAGCAGCTTAGATCCAGCGGGGGCAACCGGGGAGCTGTTTTTT
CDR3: CASSLDPAGATGELFF

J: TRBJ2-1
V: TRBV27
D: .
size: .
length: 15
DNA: TGTGCCAGTCTGGAAGGGGGGAGCTCCTACAATGAGCAGTTCTTC
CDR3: CASLEGGSSYNEQFF

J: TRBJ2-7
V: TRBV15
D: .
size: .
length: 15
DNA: TGTGCCACCAGCAGAGAAGCAGGTAATCCCTACGAGCAGTACTTC
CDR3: CATSREAGNPYEQYF

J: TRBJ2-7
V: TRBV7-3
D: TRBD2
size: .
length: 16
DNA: TGTGCCAGCAGCTTAATGGGACTAGCGGGAGATTACGAGCAGTACTTC
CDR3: CASSLMGLAGDYEQYF

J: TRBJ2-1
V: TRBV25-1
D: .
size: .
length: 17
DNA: TGTGCCAGCAGTGAACCTCTGGCAGGGAGCTCCTACAATGAGCAGTTCTTC
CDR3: CASSEPLAGSSYNEQFF

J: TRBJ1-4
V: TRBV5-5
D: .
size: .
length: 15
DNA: TGTGCCAGCAGCGGCAGCGGTCTGGCGAATGAAAAACTGTTTTTT
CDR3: CASSGSGLANEKLFF

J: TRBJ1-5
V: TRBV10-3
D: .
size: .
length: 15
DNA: TGTGCCATCAGTGTCCAGGGGAATAGCAATCAGCCCCAGCATTTT
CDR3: CAISVQGNSNQPQHF

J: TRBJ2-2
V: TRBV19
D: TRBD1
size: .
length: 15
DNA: TGTGCCAGTAGTTGGGACAGGTCAAACACCGGGGAGCTGTTTTTT
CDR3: CASSWDRSNTGELFF

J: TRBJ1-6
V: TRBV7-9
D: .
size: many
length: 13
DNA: TGTGCCAGCAGCCCATCGGGGAATTCACCCCTCCACTTT
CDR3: CASSPSGNSPLHF

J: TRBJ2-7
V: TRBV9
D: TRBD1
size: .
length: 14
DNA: TGTGCCAGCAGTCCGGGACAGGGGGCCTACGAGCAGTACTTC
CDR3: CASSPGQGAYEQYF

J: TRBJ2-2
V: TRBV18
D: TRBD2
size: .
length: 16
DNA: TGTGCCAGCTCGCGGCAGAGCGGGAGAAACACCGGGGAGCTGTTTTTT
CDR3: CASSRQSGRNTGELFF

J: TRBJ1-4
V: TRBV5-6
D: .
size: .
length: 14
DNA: TGTGCCAGCAGCCCCAGAGCGGGGGTTGAAAAACTGTTTTTT
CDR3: CASSPRAGVEKLFF

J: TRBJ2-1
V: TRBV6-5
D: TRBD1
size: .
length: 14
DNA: TGTGCCAGCAGTTCCCCGACAGGGGGCGGTGAGCAGTTCTTC
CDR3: CASSSPTGGGEQFF

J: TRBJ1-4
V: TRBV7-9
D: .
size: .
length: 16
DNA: TGTGCCAGCAGCCCCCACCGCCAGGGGCCCCATGAAAAACTGTTTTTT
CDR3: CASSPHRQGPHEKLFF

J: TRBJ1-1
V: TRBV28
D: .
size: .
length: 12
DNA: TGTGCCAGCACCTCAGGCTACACTGAAGCTTTCTTT
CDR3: CASTSGYTEAFF

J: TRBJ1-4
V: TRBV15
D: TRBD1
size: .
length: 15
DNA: TGTGCCACCAGCGGACGGACAGGGGTTAATGAAAAACTGTTTTTT
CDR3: CATSGRTGVNEKLFF

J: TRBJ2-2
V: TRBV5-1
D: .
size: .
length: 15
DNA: TGCGCCAGCAGCTTGGCTGAGACGAACACCGGGGAGCTGTTTTTT
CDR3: CASSLAETNTGELFF

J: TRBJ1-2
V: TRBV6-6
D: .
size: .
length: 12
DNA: TGTGCCAGCAGTACGGTGCTGTGGGGCTACACCTTC
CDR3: CASSTVLWGYTF

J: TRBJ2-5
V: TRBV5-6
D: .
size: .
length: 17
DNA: TGTGCCAGCAGCTTGGAATTATGGGACAAGGAGGGGGAGACCCAGTACTTC
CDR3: CASSLELWDKEGETQYF

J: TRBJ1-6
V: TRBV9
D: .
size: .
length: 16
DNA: TGTGCCAGCAGCGTAGCTGCAGGCACCGTTACTTCACCCCTCCACTTT
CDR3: CASSVAAGTVTSPLHF

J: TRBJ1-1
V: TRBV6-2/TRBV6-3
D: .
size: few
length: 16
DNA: TGTGCCAGCAGTTACCCTACCTTAGGGGGGAGTGGAGAAGCTTTCTTT
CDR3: CASSYPTLGGSGEAFF

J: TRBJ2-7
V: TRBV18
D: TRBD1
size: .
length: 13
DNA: TGTGCCAGCTCACCACCGGGACAGACTGAGCAGTACTTC
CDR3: CASSPPGQTEQYF

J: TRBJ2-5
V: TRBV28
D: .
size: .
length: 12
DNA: TGTGCCAGCAGCCAGGGGAAAGAGACCCAGTACTTC
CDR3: CASSQGKETQYF

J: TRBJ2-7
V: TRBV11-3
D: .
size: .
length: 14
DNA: TGTGCCAGCAGCCCCCGGGCCAGCTCGGGAGAGCAGTACTTC
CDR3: CASSPRASSGEQYF

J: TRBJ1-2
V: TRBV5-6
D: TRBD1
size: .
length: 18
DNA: TGTGCCAGCAGCTTTATTTTTGGACAGGGGATTAGCTATGGAGGCTACACCTTC
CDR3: CASSFIFGQGISYGGYTF

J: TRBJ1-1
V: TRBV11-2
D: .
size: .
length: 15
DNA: TGTGCCAGCAGTCGGAATGGGCAGGGTATCACTGAAGCTTTCTTT
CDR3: CASSRNGQGITEAFF

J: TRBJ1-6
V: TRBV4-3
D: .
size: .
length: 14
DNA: TGCGCCAGCAGCCAGGGTACAGGGTCTCCACCCCTCCACTTT
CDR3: CASSQGTGSPPLHF

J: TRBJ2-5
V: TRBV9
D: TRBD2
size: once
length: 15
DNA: TGTGCCAGCAGCGTTGGCGGGGGGGCCCGGGAGACCCAGTACTTC
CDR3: CASSVGGGARETQYF

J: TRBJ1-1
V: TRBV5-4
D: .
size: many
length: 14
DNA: TGTGCCAGCAGCCAAAAAACAGGGAACACTGAAGCTTTCTTT
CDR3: CASSQKTGNTEAFF